Each of the 9 T cell receptor beta chains below was sequenced from the same sample in a study of cytomegalovirus exposure and HLA in healthy donors. PCR primers comprised 60 Vbeta and 13 Jbeta primers. Method: immunoSEQ multiplex PCR; TCRdb's copy keeps in-frame clones and lacks some. There are 200,000 to 250,000 clones in the sample; roughly 73% occur only once, and more than 0.45% lies in the top ten. The sequencing sample was made of PBMCs. The receptors were gathered from a boy between 10 and 17 years old in good health and CMV-seronegative.

This clone has just a few counts. This rearrangement joins TRBV11-3 to TRBJ1-1, with D possibly TRBD1 on 5 matching bases. Germline V gives CDR1 SGHNT, CDR2 YENEEA. The CDR3 is 14 amino acids. Trimming removed 5 bases at V and 7 bases at J, with 17 bases between. The CDR3 DNA reads TGTGCCAGCAGCCTCCAGGCGGGACGGAGTGAAGCTTTCTTT. This sequence encodes CASSLQAGRSEAFF.

This clone occurred once. CDR3 DNA sequence: TGTGCCAGCAGCTTAGTTGGACTAGCGGGAGTCTACGAGCAGTACTTC. Translated: CASSLVGLAGVYEQYF. The chain links TRBV11-2 to TRBJ2-7; TRBD2 matches at 13 bases. With V trimmed by 1 base and J by 3 bases, 3 bases remained unmatched. This CDR3 has 16 residues. Per the germline V gene, CDR1 is SGHAT and CDR2 is FQNNGV.

The V and J genes are TRBV4-1 and TRBJ1-5; 10 nucleotides align to TRBD1. CDR1 and CDR2 (germline): MGHRA, YSYEKL. CDR3 length: 15 residues. The V segment lost 2 bases and the J segment 7 bases; nucleotides outside the gene matches: 5. CDR3 nucleotides: TGCGCCAGCAGCCAACGACAGGGGGCCGGCCAGCCCCAGCATTTT. Amino acids: CASSQRQGAGQPQHF.

The chain links TRBV27 to TRBJ1-2; D possibly corresponds to TRBD1 (5 bases). Germline V CDR1 and CDR2: MNHEY, SMNVEV (reference sequence). This CDR3 comprises 13 residues. The V and J ends lost 3 bases and 6 bases respectively, with 11 bases between them. The CDR3 DNA reads TGTGCCAGCAGTTTTCTCCAGGGCGATGGCTACACCTTC. Translation gives CASSFLQGDGYTF.

The chain carries TRBV29-1 and TRBJ1-1; D unresolved. Germline CDR1 and CDR2: SQVTM and ANQGSEA. This CDR3 has 13 amino acids. Trimming cost V 6 bases and J 3 bases, with 14 bases left between them. CDR3 DNA sequence: TGCAGCGTGAGAGGGCTCTTACACACTGAAGCTTTCTTT. This gives the protein CSVRGLLHTEAFF.

V is TRBV6-1 and J is TRBJ1-1; the match to TRBD1 covers 9 bases. The germline V gene encodes CDR1 MNHNS and CDR2 SASEGT. V was clipped by 6 bases and J by 6 bases; unmatched bases: 5. The CDR3 runs to 13 residues. DNA of the CDR3: TGTGCCAGCAGGGGGACAGGGTTACCTGAAGCTTTCTTT. The encoded protein is CASRGTGLPEAFF.

The genes are TRBV10-1 and TRBJ1-2; 9 nucleotides agree with TRBD1. Trimming took 6 bases from V and 7 from J; bases not matched to a gene: 6. This CDR3 has 13 residues. The germline gives CDR1 WNHNN, CDR2 SYGVQD (reference sequence). CDR3 in DNA: TGCGCCAGCAGCCCCGAGACAGGGGGTGGCTACACCTTC. Protein: CASSPETGGGYTF.

This clone was detected only a few times. The chain employs TRBV11-3 and TRBJ2-6; a possible D gene is TRBD1 (6 bases). Trimming removed 5 bases from V and 0 bases from J, with 11 bases in between. Germline V gene data show CDR1 as SGHNT and CDR2 as YENEEA. This CDR3 contains 16 residues. The CDR3 region has the DNA TGTGCCAGCAGCCCCAGGGACAACTCTGGGGCCAACGTCCTGACTTTC. This sequence encodes CASSPRDNSGANVLTF. The variable domain in full, completed from reference TRBV11-3 and TRBJ2-6, reads EAGVVQSPRYKIIEKKQPVAFWCNPISGHNTLYWYLQNLGQGPELLIRYENEEAVDDSQLPKDRFSAERLKGVDSTLKIQPAELGDSAVYLCASSPRDNSGANVLTFGAGSRLTVL.

The chain has TRBV11-3 and TRBJ2-7; the match to TRBD1 covers 9 bases. Germline values: CDR1 SGHNT, CDR2 YENEEA. The length of the CDR3 is 13 residues. Germline trimming cut 4 bases from V and 6 bases from J; bases unmatched to any gene: 4. The CDR3 nucleotides are TGTGCCAGCAGCTGGGACAGGGTGGGCGAGCAGTACTTC. Its protein is CASSWDRVGEQYF.